This T cell receptor beta chain emerged from a study of CD8 T cells in ankylosing spondylitis. TCRdb analysed the 5' RACE reads with MiXCR anew, one entry per CDR3 protein. The repertoire has roughly 90,000 distinct CDR3 sequences, 7.5% to 9% of them found once; the top ten carry about a tenth. This clonotype has ten or more counts. As yet, its antigen is unknown. Germline CDR1 is SGHTA and CDR2 is FQGNSA. The CDR3 is 12 residues long. Trimming removed 5 bases from V and 7 bases from J, with 9 bases in between. General study findings and limits: In the blood and synovial fluid of reactive arthritis, some motif variants had been previously reported. One TCR beta motif, made up of seven to nine highly homologous variants, appeared characteristic of ankylosing spondylitis blood. Clones that were linked to disease were CD8+ and were relatively rare in peripheral blood. Clones linked to disease were reported to show significant enrichment in matched ankylosing spondylitis synovial fluid.

The chain recombines TRBV7-2 with TRBJ2-1; D is unresolved. The sequenced sample consisted of blood, either unsorted or a sorted T cell fraction (not recorded which). The clonotype originates from a male donor with ankylosing spondylitis or in good health (not recorded which). CDR3 residues: CASSPGANEQFF. The DNA of the CDR3 is TGTGCCAGCAGCCCTGGAGCGAATGAGCAGTTCTTC.